The 5 T cell receptor beta chains reported below all come from one sample, sequenced in a study of siplizumab effects on memory and regulatory T cells. The repertoire was sequenced with immunoSEQ multiplex PCR; TCRdb's copy has only in-frame clones and lacks some. The sample includes 100,000 or so clones, 91% of them seen just once. Sequencing input: CD4+ T cells sorted from blood. The receptor source for this set is a human donor in good health.

The CDR3: CASSQDRTSYEQYF. Written as DNA, the CDR3 is TGTGCCAGCAGCCAGGACAGGACCTCCTACGAGCAGTACTTC. The chain joins TRBV16 to TRBJ2-7, with 7 bases that match TRBD1. The CDR3 has 14 amino acids. In germline, CDR1 is KGHSY, CDR2 FQNENV. With V trimmed by 3 bases and J by 0 bases, 2 bases remained unmatched. Filled out from reference TRBV16 and TRBJ2-7, the complete variable domain reads GEEVAQTPKHLVRGEGQKAKLYCAPIKGHSYVFWYQQVLKNEFKFLISFQNENVFDETGMPKERFSAKCLPNSPCSLEIQATKLEDSAVYFCASSQDRTSYEQYFGPGTRLTVT.

The chain is built from TRBV7-3 and TRBJ2-3, with TRBD2 identical over 7 bases. J lost 4 bases, V lost 2 bases, and 12 bases had no gene match. The CDR3 is made up of 17 amino acids. CDR1 SGHTA and CDR2 FQGTGA come from the germline V gene. CDR3 bases: TGTGCCAGCAGCTTATTTAGCGGGCGGGCCGGCGCAGATACGCAGTATTTT. Translated: CASSLFSGRAGADTQYF.

V usage is TRBV7-3 and J usage is TRBJ2-3; D not certain. Trimming took off 5 bases at V and 1 base at J, with 16 bases between the two ends. Germline V gene lookup returns CDR1 SGHTA and CDR2 FQGTGA. The length of the CDR3 is 16 residues. CDR3 loop: CASSPVRFGGTDTQYF. CDR3 nucleotide sequence: TGTGCCAGCAGCCCCGTTAGATTTGGAGGCACAGATACGCAGTATTTT.

V usage is TRBV19 and J usage is TRBJ1-5; a weak D match, TRBD1 (6 bases). Germline loops: CDR1 LNHDA, CDR2 SQIVND (reference sequence). The CDR3 spans 13 residues. Trimming took 9 bases from V and 6 from J, leaving 15 bases between them. This chain's CDR3 is CASLGGLGQPQHF. The CDR3 nucleotides are TGTGCCAGCTTAGGGGGGCTCGGTCAGCCCCAGCATTTT. Filled out from reference TRBV19 and TRBJ1-5, the complete variable domain reads DGGITQSPKYLFRKEGQNVTLSCEQNLNHDAMYWYRQDPGQGLRLIYYSQIVNDFQKGDIAEGYSVSREKKESFPLTVTSAQKNPTAFYLCASLGGLGQPQHFGDGTRLSIL.

This rearrangement joins TRBV11-3 to TRBJ2-3; TRBD2 is a possible D gene (6 bases). The V gene lost 3 bases and the J gene lost 0 bases, with 13 bases spanning the gap. Per the germline V gene, CDR1 is SGHNT and CDR2 is YENEEA. This CDR3 has 16 residues. The DNA for the CDR3 is TGTGCCAGCAGCTTGGGGACTGGGGCTAGCACAGATACGCAGTATTTT. Its protein is CASSLGTGASTDTQYF.